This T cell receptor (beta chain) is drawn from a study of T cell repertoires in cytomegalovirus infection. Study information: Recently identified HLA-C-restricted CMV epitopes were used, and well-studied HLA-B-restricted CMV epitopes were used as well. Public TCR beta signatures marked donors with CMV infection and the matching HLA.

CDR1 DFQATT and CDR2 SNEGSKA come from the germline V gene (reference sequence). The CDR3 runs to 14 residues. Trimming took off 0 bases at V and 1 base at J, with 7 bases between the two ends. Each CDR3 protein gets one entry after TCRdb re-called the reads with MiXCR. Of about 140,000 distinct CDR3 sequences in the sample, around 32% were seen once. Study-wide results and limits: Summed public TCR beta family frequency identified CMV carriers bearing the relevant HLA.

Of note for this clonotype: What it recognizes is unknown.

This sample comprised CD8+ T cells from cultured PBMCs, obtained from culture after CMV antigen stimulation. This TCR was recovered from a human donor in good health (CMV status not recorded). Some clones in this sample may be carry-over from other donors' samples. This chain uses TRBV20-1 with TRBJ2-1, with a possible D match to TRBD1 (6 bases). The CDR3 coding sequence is TGCAGTGCTAGAGATGGGACATCCTACAATGAGCAGTTCTTC. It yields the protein CSARDGTSYNEQFF.